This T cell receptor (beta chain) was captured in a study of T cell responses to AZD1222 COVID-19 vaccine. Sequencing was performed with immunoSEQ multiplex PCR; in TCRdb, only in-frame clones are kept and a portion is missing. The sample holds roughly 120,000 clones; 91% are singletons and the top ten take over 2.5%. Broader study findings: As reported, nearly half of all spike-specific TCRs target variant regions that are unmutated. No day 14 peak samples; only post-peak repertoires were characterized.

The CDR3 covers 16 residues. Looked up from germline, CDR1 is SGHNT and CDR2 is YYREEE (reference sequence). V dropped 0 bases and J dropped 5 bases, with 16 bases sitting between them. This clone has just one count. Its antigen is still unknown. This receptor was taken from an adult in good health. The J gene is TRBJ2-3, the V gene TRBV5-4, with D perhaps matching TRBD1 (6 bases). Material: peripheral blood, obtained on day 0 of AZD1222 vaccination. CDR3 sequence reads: CASSLAGRGTRDTQYF. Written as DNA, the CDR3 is TGTGCCAGCAGCTTGGCGGGCAGGGGTACGCGAGATACGCAGTATTTT.